What follows are 16 T cell receptor beta chains derived from one specimen sequenced in a study of cytomegalovirus exposure and HLA in healthy donors. Primers for the PCR totalled 60 Vbeta and 13 Jbeta. Assay used: immunoSEQ multiplex PCR; TCRdb lists only in-frame clones, some missing. The sample lists 150,000 to 200,000 clones; 81% were seen once. Sequenced input: PBMCs. These receptor sequences come from a woman younger than 35 in good health and CMV-seropositive.

The chain joins TRBV19 to TRBJ2-7; TRBD2 is a possible D gene (6 bases). V was trimmed by 4 bases and J by 2 bases, leaving 9 bases between them. This CDR3 spans 13 amino acids. Germline loops: CDR1 LNHDA, CDR2 SQIVND (reference sequence). In nucleotides, the CDR3 is TGTGCCAGTAGTACACCGGGAGCCTACGAGCAGTACTTC. Translation gives CASSTPGAYEQYF.

The rearrangement links TRBV5-6 to TRBJ1-5; no clear D. The CDR3 sequence is 16 residues long. V lost 0 bases to trimming and J lost 7 bases, with 17 bases between them. The germline V gene encodes CDR1 SGHDT and CDR2 YYEEEE. The CDR3 DNA is TGTGCCAGCAGCTTGGGTGGAGGCTGGGAGGGACAGCCCCAGCATTTT. Translating it yields CASSLGGGWEGQPQHF.

This chain joins TRBV4-1 and TRBJ1-6; 9 bases agree with TRBD1. Per germline, CDR1 MGHRA and CDR2 YSYEKL. The ends lost 1 base at V and 13 bases at J; junction bases unmatched: 8. CDR3 length equals 15 residues. The CDR3 coding sequence is TGCGCCAGCAGCCAAGTTGTCCGGACAGGGGACCCCCTCCACTTT. Amino acid sequence: CASSQVVRTGDPLHF.

V is TRBV2 and J is TRBJ1-3; TRBD1 might be the D (5 bases). The CDR3 is 16 residues long. The V and J ends lost 0 bases and 3 bases respectively, with 12 bases between them. In germline, CDR1 is SNHLY, CDR2 FYNNEI. In DNA, the CDR3 is TGTGCCAGCAGTGAAGCGCCCGGGGGTTTTGGAAACACCATATATTTT. Its protein is CASSEAPGGFGNTIYF.

In this sample, this clone turned up a few times. The gene calls are TRBV14 and TRBJ1-4; 11 positions agree with TRBD1. The CDR3 extends over 14 amino acids. The junction had 8 bases not matched to a gene; V was cut back by 9 bases and J by 8 bases. The germline gives CDR1 SGHDN, CDR2 FVKESK. CDR3 residues: CARWGRDRGEKLFF. DNA of the CDR3: TGTGCCAGGTGGGGCCGGGACAGGGGGGAAAAACTGTTTTTT.

The chain links TRBV5-8 to TRBJ1-2; D is unresolved. The CDR3 covers 11 residues. V was trimmed by 2 bases and J by 12 bases, leaving 11 bases between them. The germline CDR1 and CDR2 sequences are SGHTS and YDEGEE. The CDR3 bases are TGTGCCAGCAGCTTCGGCAGTAGCGACACCTTC. It is translated as CASSFGSSDTF.

The chain links TRBV19 to TRBJ1-1; a weak D match, TRBD1 (6 bases). Trimming left V 7 bases short and J 1 base short, with 7 bases between. There are 12 residues in the CDR3. The germline V gene encodes CDR1 LNHDA and CDR2 SQIVND (reference sequence). The CDR3 is CASKTGNTEAFF. The DNA for the CDR3 is TGTGCCAGTAAGACAGGGAACACTGAAGCTTTCTTT.

V is TRBV11-3 and J is TRBJ2-3; D ambiguous. This CDR3 spans 14 amino acids. Germline values: CDR1 SGHNT, CDR2 YENEEA. V shed 0 bases and J shed 3 bases, with 7 bases lying between them. The CDR3 coding sequence is TGTGCCAGCAGCTTAGACAGGCAAACAGATACGCAGTATTTT. Its protein product is CASSLDRQTDTQYF. The full variable domain, rest sourced from reference TRBV11-3 and TRBJ2-3, is EAGVVQSPRYKIIEKKQPVAFWCNPISGHNTLYWYLQNLGQGPELLIRYENEEAVDDSQLPKDRFSAERLKGVDSTLKIQPAELGDSAVYLCASSLDRQTDTQYFGPGTRLTVL.

CDR3 nucleotides: TGTGCCAGCAGTTTATCGGACAGCAAGTTCTCCTACGAGCAGTACTTC. Its protein is CASSLSDSKFSYEQYF. V gene TRBV28 combines with J gene TRBJ2-7; tentatively, D is TRBD1 (6 bases). CDR3 length equals 16 residues. V gave up 1 base and J gave up 0 bases, with 13 bases separating them. Germline values: CDR1 MDHEN, CDR2 SYDVKM.

The J gene is TRBJ1-1, the V gene TRBV7-8, with 7 bases aligning to TRBD1. Germline V gene lookup returns CDR1 SGHVS and CDR2 FQNEAQ. This CDR3 is 14 amino acids long. V shed 5 bases, J shed 5 bases, and the junction held 8 bases outside the gene matches. The CDR3 bases are TGTGCCAGCAGCGGGTACAGGGGAAGAACTGAAGCTTTCTTT. Its protein product is CASSGYRGRTEAFF.

The V gene is TRBV11-3, the J gene TRBJ2-2; 9 bases fit TRBD2. V trimming: 1 base; J trimming: 1 base; junction bases outside the gene matches: 7. Germline V gene lookup returns CDR1 SGHNT and CDR2 YENEEA. The CDR3 contains 18 residues. In nucleotides, the CDR3 is TGTGCCAGCAGCTTAGTGGGAGCGGGGGGAATGAACACCGGGGAGCTGTTTTTT. Amino acid sequence: CASSLVGAGGMNTGELFF.

The chain is built from TRBV15 and TRBJ2-3; 11 nucleotides match TRBD2. V was clipped by 3 bases and J by 5 bases; unmatched bases: 7. This CDR3 is 16 amino acids long. CDR1 and CDR2 from the germline V gene are LNHNV and YYDKDF (reference sequence). The CDR3 reads CATSSSGGALKDTQYF. Written as DNA, the CDR3 is TGTGCCACCAGCAGTAGCGGGGGGGCCTTGAAAGATACGCAGTATTTT. Complete variable domain (other parts from reference TRBV15 and TRBJ2-3): DAMVIQNPRYQVTQFGKPVTLSCSQTLNHNVMYWYQQKSSQAPKLLFHYYDKDFNNEADTPDNFQSRRPNTSFCFLDIRSPGLGDTAMYLCATSSSGGALKDTQYFGPGTRLTVL.

This chain links TRBV7-9 with TRBJ2-5, with a weak D call TRBD2 (6 bases). CDR3 length: 13 amino acids. Germline CDR1 and CDR2: SEHNR and FQNEAQ (reference sequence). The V gene lost 6 bases and the J gene lost 7 bases, with 15 bases spanning the gap. The DNA for the CDR3 is TGTGCCAGCAGACGCCTCGCCGGGGGGACCCAGTACTTC. Translating it yields CASRRLAGGTQYF.

This chain joins TRBV15 and TRBJ2-1, with 7 bases fitting TRBD2. J gave up 4 bases and V 5 bases, and 11 bases lay outside the gene matches. CDR3 length equals 16 residues. Looked up from germline, CDR1 is LNHNV and CDR2 is YYDKDF (reference sequence). This chain's CDR3 is CATSSEGLAAYNEQFF. CDR3 in DNA: TGTGCCACCAGCTCCGAAGGGCTAGCGGCTTACAATGAGCAGTTCTTC.

This clone was detected only a few times. The gene calls are TRBV5-4 and TRBJ1-2; no definite D call. From germline, CDR1 is SGHNT and CDR2 YYREEE (reference sequence). The CDR3 consists of 15 residues. Trimming shortened V by 4 bases and J by 8 bases, and 21 bases separated the two germline ends. CDR3 sequence (DNA): TGTGCCAGCAGCCCCCTGACGAGCGGGGTCTGGGGCTACACCTTC. Translation: CASSPLTSGVWGYTF.

V gene TRBV28 combines with J gene TRBJ1-5; a weak D match, TRBD1 (6 bases). V dropped 2 bases and J dropped 5 bases, with 16 bases sitting between them. CDR1 MDHEN and CDR2 SYDVKM come from the germline V gene. The CDR3 spans 16 residues. For the CDR3, the DNA is TGTGCCAGCAGTTTACTCCAGGGGCGAGGGGATCAGCCCCAGCATTTT. It codes for CASSLLQGRGDQPQHF.